Reported below is one TCR beta chain. What it binds is unknown. The data were taken from a study of cytomegalovirus exposure and HLA in healthy donors. The PCR had 60 Vbeta and 13 Jbeta primers. Study processing details: Unique TCR beta chains totaled roughly 80 million in a later count, with around 11 million of them shared. Generated by immunoSEQ multiplex PCR, the TCRdb table keeps only in-frame clones and is missing some. That table gives V, J and clone size, and the DNA gave D and trimming. Here the sample spans over 150,000 clones, about four fifths being singletons. The germline V gene has CDR1 SGHRS and CDR2 YFSETQ. This CDR3 is 15 amino acids long. The ends lost 3 bases at V and 8 bases at J; junction bases unmatched: 5. Study-level results: Researchers reported in a later analysis that a missense DCLRE1C variant was tied to TCR beta V- and J-gene trimming.

Input material: PBMCs. The sequence came from a man younger than 45 in good health and CMV-seropositive. The chain links TRBV5-1 to TRBJ2-1; TRBD2 aligns across 13 bases. In nucleotides, the CDR3 is TGCGCCAGCAGCTGGGGACTAGCGGGGAGGGATGAGCAGTTCTTC. This translates into CASSWGLAGRDEQFF.